Shown below are 32 T cell receptor beta chains from a single sample sequenced in a study of response to subunit inactivated influenza vaccine. TCRdb itself ran the RT-PCR reads through MiXCR, one entry per CDR3 protein. This sample yields 550,000 to 800,000 distinct CDR3 sequences, of which about 14% are seen a single time; 6% to 7% belongs to the top ten. Specimen: PBMCs from blood, collected 14 to 15 days before vaccination. The receptors originated from a man between 45 and 60 years old who received an inactivated influenza vaccine.

V is TRBV7-9 and J is TRBJ2-7; 12 nucleotides line up with TRBD2. Germline V gene data show CDR1 as SEHNR and CDR2 as FQNEAQ (reference sequence). With V trimmed by 3 bases and J by 6 bases, 3 bases remained unmatched. This CDR3 contains 14 residues. The CDR3 sequence is CASSFTSGGFEQYF. In DNA, the CDR3 is TGTGCCAGCAGCTTTACTAGCGGGGGGTTCGAGCAGTACTTC.

This clonotype was picked up a small number of times. This chain joins TRBV5-5 and TRBJ2-7; tentative D call: TRBD2 (6 bases). Germline-derived CDR1 and CDR2 are SGHKS and YYEKEE (reference sequence). V was shortened by 5 bases and J by 4 bases, with 16 bases between the two germline ends. CDR3 length: 14 amino acids. CDR3 sequence reads: CASSPHRGGYEQYF. CDR3 DNA sequence: TGTGCCAGCAGTCCACATCGGGGAGGATACGAGCAGTACTTC. Full variable domain (remainder filled in from reference TRBV5-5 and TRBJ2-7): DAGVTQSPTHLIKTRGQQVTLRCSPISGHKSVSWYQQVLGQGPQFIFQYYEKEERGRGNFPDRFSARQFPNYSSELNVNALLLGDSALYLCASSPHRGGYEQYFGPGTRLTVT.

The V call is TRBV6-5, the J call TRBJ2-2; 8 nucleotides align to TRBD2. Germline V gives CDR1 MNHEY, CDR2 SVGAGI. The CDR3 runs to 15 residues. With 4 bases clipped from V and 6 bases from J, the junction kept 7 bases outside the gene matches. CDR3: CASSWALGGAGELFF. The CDR3 DNA reads as TGTGCCAGCAGTTGGGCCCTCGGGGGGGCCGGGGAGCTGTTTTTT.

There are a few counts of this clonotype. The CDR3 region is CSVGRTPNTGELFF. CDR3 bases: TGCAGCGTCGGACGGACCCCTAACACCGGGGAGCTGTTTTTT. The V gene is TRBV29-1, the J gene TRBJ2-2; D is undetermined. V was clipped by 6 bases and J by 2 bases, with 13 bases between them. There are 14 residues in the CDR3. The germline V gene has CDR1 SQVTM and CDR2 ANQGSEA.

This clonotype has only a few counts. The V gene is TRBV18, the J gene TRBJ2-7; TRBD1 matches 8 bases. The J segment lost 6 bases and the V segment lost 1 base, leaving 8 bases of the junction unmatched. Germline loops: CDR1 KGHSH, CDR2 LQKENI. The CDR3 covers 15 residues. This CDR3 reads CASSPRGLQGVEQYF. In nucleotides, the CDR3 is TGTGCCAGCTCACCACGGGGATTACAGGGGGTCGAGCAGTACTTC.

The chain uses TRBV7-2 and TRBJ1-1; D ambiguous. Per germline, CDR1 SGHTA and CDR2 FQGNSA. The CDR3 is 15 residues long. V was trimmed by 1 base and J by 0 bases, leaving 9 bases between them. The CDR3 spells CASSLGTAVNTEAFF. The CDR3 nucleotides are TGTGCCAGCAGCTTAGGGACGGCGGTGAACACTGAAGCTTTCTTT.

The chain is built from TRBV6-1 and TRBJ2-3; 7 bases are shared with TRBD1. Trimming took 6 bases from V and 2 from J; bases not matched to a gene: 5. The CDR3 has 14 amino acids. The V gene's germline CDR1 is MNHNS and CDR2 SASEGT. The CDR3 DNA follows: TGTGCCAGCAGACGACAGGGAGCCACAGATACGCAGTATTTT. Translating gives CASRRQGATDTQYF.

This chain joins TRBV29-1 and TRBJ1-4; D is uncertain. The length of the CDR3 is 13 residues. Trimming removed 4 bases at V and 7 bases at J, with 13 bases between. CDR1 and CDR2 from the germline V gene are SQVTM and ANQGSEA. This CDR3 is CSVAAPVSEKLFF. The CDR3 DNA sequence: TGCAGCGTTGCGGCCCCAGTGAGTGAAAAACTGTTTTTT.

This clonotype turned up a few times. The rearrangement joins TRBV7-9 to TRBJ2-7; a weak D match, TRBD1 (7 bases). V was trimmed by 1 base and J by 0 bases, leaving 13 bases between them. This CDR3 spans 16 amino acids. Germline V CDR1 and CDR2: SEHNR, FQNEAQ (reference sequence). Here the CDR3 DNA reads TGTGCCAGCAGCTTAGTACTAGCAGGGGGCTCCTACGAGCAGTACTTC. Encoded protein: CASSLVLAGGSYEQYF.

This clonotype appeared a few times. This rearrangement joins TRBV3-1 to TRBJ2-7; D is unresolved. V gave up 5 bases and J gave up 4 bases, with 12 bases separating them. The CDR3 has 13 residues. Germline V gene data show CDR1 as LGHDT and CDR2 as YNNKEL (reference sequence). The CDR3 nucleotides are TGTGCCAGCAGCTTTACCACCGGGTACGAGCAGTACTTC. Its protein product is CASSFTTGYEQYF.

This clonotype was counted many times. The V gene is TRBV6-5, the J gene TRBJ1-1; 7 bases match TRBD1. This CDR3 is built from 15 residues. CDR1 is MNHEY and CDR2 is SVGAGI in the germline V gene. V lost 2 bases to trimming and J lost 4 bases; unmatched junction nucleotides: 7. For the CDR3, the DNA is TGTGCCAGCAGTTACACAGCTACAGGGGTCACTGAAGCTTTCTTT. Protein: CASSYTATGVTEAFF.

This clonotype was detected many times. The chain uses TRBV5-6 and TRBJ1-2, with D uncertain. This CDR3 spans 11 amino acids. V was shortened by 4 bases and J by 3 bases, with 4 bases between the two germline ends. The germline V gene has CDR1 SGHDT and CDR2 YYEEEE. The DNA of the CDR3 is TGTGCCAGCAGCCGGGACTATGGCTACACCTTC. Translation gives CASSRDYGYTF.

CDR3 nucleotides: TGCGCCAGCAGCAACGTCTTGGAGGGCTCCTACGAGCAGTACTTC. Residues: CASSNVLEGSYEQYF. The chain is built from TRBV5-1 and TRBJ2-7, with D possibly being TRBD2 (6 bases). Germline V lookup: CDR1 SGHRS, CDR2 YFSETQ. CDR3 length: 15 amino acids. V dropped 4 bases and J dropped 0 bases, with 14 bases sitting between them.

The rearrangement links TRBV6-1 to TRBJ2-3, with D hard to call. Germline V gene sequence: CDR1 MNHNS, CDR2 SASEGT. The V and J ends lost 8 bases and 8 bases respectively, with 11 bases between them. CDR3 size: 11 residues. CDR3 loop: CASFAEFTQYF. CDR3 nucleotides: TGTGCCAGCTTTGCGGAATTTACGCAGTATTTT.

This clonotype was seen a few times. V and J are TRBV5-1 and TRBJ2-1, with D perhaps matching TRBD2 (7 bases). CDR1 and CDR2 from the germline V gene are SGHRS and YFSETQ. Trimming removed 3 bases from V and 7 bases from J, with 17 bases in between. The CDR3 runs 15 residues. CDR3 residues: CASSWRGGRGNEQFF. Here the CDR3 DNA reads TGCGCCAGCAGCTGGAGGGGGGGGCGCGGGAATGAGCAGTTCTTC.

This clonotype was seen a few times. The V gene is TRBV5-1, the J gene TRBJ1-5, with no clear D. CDR3 length: 14 amino acids. Looked up from germline, CDR1 is SGHRS and CDR2 is YFSETQ. With 5 bases removed from V and 7 bases from J, the gap between germline ends came to 16 bases. CDR3 amino acids: CASRSDPAGQPQHF. The CDR3 nucleotides read TGCGCCAGCAGGTCCGACCCGGCAGGACAGCCCCAGCATTTT.

This clonotype has a handful of counts. The genes are TRBV27 and TRBJ2-5; 7 bases agree with TRBD2. The V segment lost 5 bases and the J segment 4 bases; nucleotides outside the gene matches: 13. The CDR3 totals 16 residues. The germline V gene has CDR1 MNHEY and CDR2 SMNVEV (reference sequence). CDR3 sequence reads: CASSPAGRVAGETQYF. The CDR3 DNA reads as TGTGCCAGCAGTCCCGCCGGACGGGTAGCGGGAGAGACCCAGTACTTC.

The rearrangement uses TRBV4-3 and TRBJ1-4; 7 bases map to TRBD1. The germline V gene encodes CDR1 LGHNA and CDR2 YSLEER. This CDR3 has 16 residues. The V gene end was trimmed by 2 bases and the J gene end by 2 bases; junction bases not matched to a gene: 5. CDR3 in DNA: TGCGCCAGCAGCCAATTTACGGGACAGACTAATGAAAAACTGTTTTTT. Amino acids: CASSQFTGQTNEKLFF.

This clonotype was recorded once. The rearrangement joins TRBV20-1 to TRBJ2-3; 15 bases match TRBD2. This CDR3 contains 16 residues. CDR1 and CDR2 (germline): DFQATT, SNEGSKA (reference sequence). The V and J ends lost 0 bases and 4 bases, in that order; junction bases with no gene match: 2. The CDR3 DNA follows: TGCAGTGCTAGAGACTGGACTAGCGGGGGGGCAGATACGCAGTATTTT. It specifies CSARDWTSGGADTQYF.

The chain is built from TRBV11-2 and TRBJ2-3; TRBD1 might be the D (5 bases). This CDR3 has 15 amino acids. V lost 4 bases and J 2 bases, leaving 13 bases between the germline ends. Germline V lookup: CDR1 SGHAT, CDR2 FQNNGV. CDR3 amino acids: CASSYGHTTTDTQYF. Written as DNA, the CDR3 is TGTGCCAGCAGCTACGGACACACGACCACAGATACGCAGTATTTT.

CDR3 amino acids: CASSRTSSPLHF. In nucleotides, the CDR3 is TGTGCCAGCAGTCGGACTTCTTCACCCCTCCACTTT. The chain combines TRBV6-5 with TRBJ1-6; no reliable D call. Germline CDR1 and CDR2: MNHEY and SVGAGI. This CDR3 has 12 residues. V gave up 5 bases and J gave up 9 bases, with 8 bases separating them.

This clonotype was picked up a small number of times. The gene calls are TRBV7-2 and TRBJ2-7; D is uncertain. The CDR3 has 13 amino acids. The germline V gene has CDR1 SGHTA and CDR2 FQGNSA. V lost 3 bases, J lost 0 bases, and 6 bases lay in between. The CDR3 loop reads CASSFSNSYEQYF. The CDR3 nucleotides read TGTGCCAGCAGCTTCTCCAACTCCTACGAGCAGTACTTC.

The table lists this clonotype with a few counts. The junction shows a germline mismatch at one end, possibly a read error. The genes are TRBV6-1 and TRBJ2-7, with a weak D call TRBD2 (5 bases). The CDR3 has 13 residues. Germline V lookup: CDR1 MNHNS, CDR2 SASEGT. The CDR3, as DNA: TGTGCCAGCAGTAAAGCGGACGGCTACGAGCAGTACTTC. Translated, it gives CASSKADGYEQYF.

A few counts support this clonotype. The chain recombines TRBV12-3 or TRBV12-4 with TRBJ2-3; a weak D match, TRBD2 (5 bases). This CDR3 is built from 16 residues. V dropped 5 bases and J dropped 0 bases, with 15 bases sitting between them. CDR3 bases: TGTGCCAGCAGTCAGGAGGTAGCGTCTAGCACAGATACGCAGTATTTT. Protein: CASSQEVASSTDTQYF.

The rearrangement uses TRBV6-1 and TRBJ2-3; a weak D match, TRBD2 (5 bases). This CDR3 region has 14 residues. Deletions cut 3 bases from V and 3 bases from J, with 10 bases between. The germline V gene encodes CDR1 MNHNS and CDR2 SASEGT. CDR3 region: CASSEGSVTDTQYF. CDR3 DNA: TGTGCCAGCAGTGAGGGGAGTGTTACAGATACGCAGTATTTT.

The chain links TRBV20-1 to TRBJ2-3, with D perhaps matching TRBD2 (5 bases). V was pared by 3 bases and J by 2 bases, with 9 bases between. Per germline, CDR1 DFQATT and CDR2 SNEGSKA (reference sequence). The CDR3 runs 13 residues. The CDR3 sequence is CSASEGFTDTQYF. For the CDR3, the DNA is TGCAGTGCTAGCGAGGGCTTCACAGATACGCAGTATTTT.

The chain couples TRBV7-9 to TRBJ2-7; tentatively, D is TRBD1 (6 bases). V lost 7 bases, J lost 3 bases, and 10 bases lay in between. This CDR3 is built from 12 residues. Per germline, CDR1 SEHNR and CDR2 FQNEAQ (reference sequence). The CDR3 nucleotides read TGTGCCAGCAATAACAGGGACTACGAGCAGTACTTC. Protein product: CASNNRDYEQYF.

V usage is TRBV27 and J usage is TRBJ2-1; unclear D gene. Germline V gives CDR1 MNHEY, CDR2 SMNVEV (reference sequence). CDR3 length: 17 residues. V gave up 5 bases and J gave up 6 bases, with 23 bases separating them. CDR3 region: CASSPRYARIVPNEQFF. The CDR3 DNA reads TGTGCCAGCAGTCCCAGATACGCCAGAATAGTACCCAATGAGCAGTTCTTC.

This clonotype has a handful of counts. V is TRBV29-1 and J is TRBJ1-1; maybe TRBD1 (5 bases). The germline V and J ends were trimmed by 7 bases and 3 bases, with 18 bases remaining between them. Germline CDR1 SQVTM, CDR2 ANQGSEA. The CDR3 totals 14 residues. The CDR3 loop reads CSAGGRGRDTEAFF. The CDR3 DNA is TGCAGCGCCGGGGGTAGGGGTCGGGACACTGAAGCTTTCTTT.

This clonotype was counted between two and nine times. The DNA for the CDR3 is TGTGCCAGCAGTGATGACTCAGCGGGATCCTACAATGAGCAGTTCTTC. It specifies CASSDDSAGSYNEQFF. This chain links TRBV25-1 with TRBJ2-1, with 7 bases fitting TRBD2. Germline loops: CDR1 MGHDK, CDR2 SYGVNS. V was pared by 3 bases and J by 1 base, with 6 bases of the junction left unmatched. The CDR3 is 16 amino acids.

This clonotype showed up many times. The chain employs TRBV10-3 and TRBJ2-4, with D tentatively TRBD1 (6 bases). With 6 bases removed from V and 2 bases from J, the gap between germline ends came to 8 bases. In germline, CDR1 is ENHRY, CDR2 SYGVKD. This CDR3 is built from 13 residues. CDR3 residues: CAISRGSKNIQYF. Here the CDR3 DNA reads TGTGCCATCAGCAGGGGATCCAAAAACATTCAGTACTTC.

This clonotype is a singleton in its sample. This chain links TRBV11-2 with TRBJ2-7; D is uncertain. CDR1 is SGHAT, CDR2 FQNNGV, per germline. The CDR3 spans 13 residues. V was cut by 2 bases and J by 3 bases, with 8 bases left in between. This chain's CDR3 is CASSLLVGYEQYF. As DNA, the CDR3 is TGTGCCAGCAGCTTATTGGTGGGCTACGAGCAGTACTTC.